A single sample gave rise to the 8 T cell receptor beta chains below, sequenced in a study of identifying expanded T cells in peripheral blood. The data were produced by immunoSEQ multiplex PCR, yet TCRdb's version contains in-frame clones alone and is incomplete. Seen here are approximately 100,000 clones, roughly nine tenths observed once, and the top ten hold roughly 17%. The sequenced material came from blood. The source of these receptors is a person aged 18-70 years in good health.

The J gene is TRBJ1-5, the V gene TRBV28, with 7 nucleotides matching TRBD1. With V trimmed by 2 bases and J by 2 bases, 3 bases remained unmatched. The CDR3 covers 15 residues. Germline CDR1 is MDHEN and CDR2 is SYDVKM. The CDR3 DNA follows: TGTGCCAGCAGTTTACCGACAGGGCGCAATCAGCCCCAGCATTTT. Translated, it gives CASSLPTGRNQPQHF.

This chain joins TRBV7-2 and TRBJ1-1, with D tentatively TRBD1 (5 bases). Germline V gene lookup returns CDR1 SGHTA and CDR2 FQGNSA. V was trimmed by 6 bases and J by 2 bases, leaving 10 bases between them. The CDR3 extends over 13 amino acids. In nucleotides, the CDR3 is TGTGCCAGCAGTCAACAGGTAAACACTGAAGCTTTCTTT. Protein product: CASSQQVNTEAFF.

This rearrangement joins TRBV4-3 to TRBJ2-3; 10 bases align to TRBD2. V was clipped by 0 bases and J by 3 bases; unmatched bases: 12. The CDR3 contains 19 residues. CDR1 is LGHNA, CDR2 YSLEER, per germline. CDR3 residues: CASSQDIVKRGGNTDTQYF. CDR3 nucleotides: TGCGCCAGCAGCCAAGATATCGTGAAGCGGGGGGGCAATACAGATACGCAGTATTTT.

The chain uses TRBV9 and TRBJ2-1, with D possibly matching TRBD1 (6 bases). The V end was cut by 3 bases, the J end by 3 bases, with 13 bases between. Germline assignment: CDR1 SGDLS and CDR2 YYNGEE. This CDR3 contains 15 residues. The CDR3 nucleotides are TGTGCCAGCAGCGCGACAGGTGGGAACTACAATGAGCAGTTCTTC. As protein: CASSATGGNYNEQFF.

CDR3 nucleotides: TGTGCCTGGAGTCGATCGGACAGGGGTGGAAGACTGTTTTTT. It yields the protein CAWSRSDRGGRLFF. The rearrangement joins TRBV30 to TRBJ1-4; the match to TRBD1 covers 9 bases. Germline CDR1 GTSNPN, CDR2 SVGIG (reference sequence). The CDR3 sequence is 14 residues long. V was pared by 2 bases and J by 13 bases, with 11 bases of the junction left unmatched.

This chain connects TRBV29-1 to TRBJ2-5, with 10 bases that match TRBD1. The end of the DNA is better explained by TRBJ2-7, so the J call may be wrong. CDR1 is SQVTM, CDR2 ANQGSEA, per germline. The CDR3 totals 14 residues. The CDR3 nucleotides read TGCAGCGTTGCCGGGACAGGGGTTCCCTACGAGCAGTACTTC. Translated, it gives CSVAGTGVPYEQYF.

The rearrangement links TRBV6-6 to TRBJ2-7, with D possibly matching TRBD1 (6 bases). Germline values: CDR1 MNHNY, CDR2 SVGAGI (reference sequence). The length of the CDR3 is 12 residues. V was trimmed by 6 bases and J by 6 bases, leaving 12 bases between them. CDR3 sequence reads: CASRDMTGEQYF. CDR3 sequence (DNA): TGTGCCAGCAGGGATATGACAGGCGAGCAGTACTTC.

CDR3 sequence: CASSDKMNTDTQYF. CDR3 bases: TGTGCCAGCAGTGACAAGATGAACACAGATACGCAGTATTTT. The genes are TRBV6-5 and TRBJ2-3, with unresolved D. Germline CDR1 and CDR2: MNHEY and SVGAGI. This CDR3 spans 14 amino acids. V was pared by 5 bases and J by 2 bases, with 11 bases between.